This is a list of T cell receptor beta chains from one sample in a study of blood T cell repertoires in COVID-19. TCRdb keeps only in-frame clones here, not all; method: immunoSEQ multiplex PCR. The table lists more than 250,000 clones, around 91% of them singletons. Sequenced: PBMCs or T cells enriched from blood (not recorded which). All receptors derive from a young woman with acute COVID-19. Each CDR3 is given with its conserved first and last residue. Size is omitted from some rows. Given values are once, few, many or a class for expanded clones.

j_call: TRBJ1-2; v_call: TRBV4-1; clone_size: .; cdr3_aa: CASSQPTQSYGYTF
j_call: TRBJ2-3; v_call: TRBV11-2; clone_size: .; cdr3_aa: CASSRGQGADTQYF
j_call: TRBJ2-5; v_call: TRBV27; clone_size: .; cdr3_aa: CASSPGQGRLKETQYF
j_call: TRBJ1-6; v_call: TRBV18; clone_size: .; cdr3_aa: CASSGDSNNSPLHF
j_call: TRBJ2-3; v_call: TRBV9; clone_size: .; cdr3_aa: CASSVAGGSTDTQYF
j_call: TRBJ2-2; v_call: TRBV30; clone_size: .; cdr3_aa: CAWKGLSANTGELFF
j_call: TRBJ2-7; v_call: TRBV18; clone_size: .; cdr3_aa: CASSPLDSTSYEQYF
j_call: TRBJ2-3; v_call: TRBV7-2; clone_size: .; cdr3_aa: CASSARGRGFSTDTQYF
j_call: TRBJ1-1; v_call: TRBV5-4; clone_size: .; cdr3_aa: CASSIGQSWDTEAFF
j_call: TRBJ1-3; v_call: TRBV19; clone_size: few; cdr3_aa: CASRTGGASGNTIYF
j_call: TRBJ2-7; v_call: TRBV29-1; clone_size: .; cdr3_aa: CSVGSGRSSYEQYF
j_call: TRBJ1-6; v_call: TRBV14; clone_size: .; cdr3_aa: CASSQDLGGEWNSPLHF
j_call: TRBJ1-4; v_call: TRBV11-2; clone_size: .; cdr3_aa: CASSSMEGEKLFF
j_call: TRBJ2-7; v_call: TRBV5-1; clone_size: .; cdr3_aa: CASTPTEPSYEQYF
j_call: TRBJ1-5; v_call: TRBV14; clone_size: .; cdr3_aa: CASSQANRWSLHCDQPQHF
j_call: TRBJ2-1; v_call: TRBV10-3; clone_size: .; cdr3_aa: CATLTGLAGGSSYNEQFF
j_call: TRBJ2-3; v_call: TRBV7-2; clone_size: once; cdr3_aa: CASSLAGPTQYF
j_call: TRBJ2-1; v_call: TRBV27; clone_size: once; cdr3_aa: CASSWGRASGNNEQFF
j_call: TRBJ1-1; v_call: TRBV6-1; clone_size: .; cdr3_aa: CASSETLPPTEAFF
j_call: TRBJ2-2; v_call: TRBV2; clone_size: .; cdr3_aa: CASNSRLAGGAGELFF
j_call: TRBJ2-7; v_call: TRBV28; clone_size: .; cdr3_aa: CASSPWDRGNEQYF
j_call: TRBJ2-6; v_call: TRBV9; clone_size: .; cdr3_aa: CASSGQVTGANVLTF
j_call: TRBJ2-6; v_call: TRBV28; clone_size: .; cdr3_aa: CASLPTGFLPLSSGANVLTF
j_call: TRBJ1-4; v_call: TRBV6-5; clone_size: .; cdr3_aa: CASSTRTGGYEKLFF
j_call: TRBJ1-1; v_call: TRBV9; clone_size: .; cdr3_aa: CASSVGQGGTEAFF
j_call: TRBJ2-6; v_call: TRBV10-2; clone_size: .; cdr3_aa: CASMGQSSGANVLTF
j_call: TRBJ2-1; v_call: TRBV27; clone_size: once; cdr3_aa: CASSGRAASYNEQFF
j_call: TRBJ1-1; v_call: TRBV5-5; clone_size: .; cdr3_aa: CASTAQTGVLTEAFF
j_call: TRBJ2-2; v_call: TRBV29-1; clone_size: .; cdr3_aa: CSVTGTPSNTGELFF
j_call: TRBJ2-3; v_call: TRBV3-1/TRBV3-2; clone_size: .; cdr3_aa: CASSQLSGLQYF
j_call: TRBJ1-2; v_call: TRBV28; clone_size: .; cdr3_aa: CASTPEQAVNYGYTF
j_call: TRBJ1-1; v_call: TRBV10-2; clone_size: .; cdr3_aa: CASRRNTEAFF
j_call: TRBJ2-7; v_call: TRBV27; clone_size: .; cdr3_aa: CASSGTSGFYEQYF
j_call: TRBJ2-7; v_call: TRBV19; clone_size: .; cdr3_aa: CASSTLRQGSSYEQYF
j_call: TRBJ1-3; v_call: TRBV5-1; clone_size: .; cdr3_aa: CASKGQLSGNTIYF
j_call: TRBJ2-5; v_call: TRBV6-2/TRBV6-3; clone_size: .; cdr3_aa: CASSYSGLVPITGSWETQYF
j_call: TRBJ2-6; v_call: TRBV5-1; clone_size: .; cdr3_aa: CASSRDSGAAGANVLTF
j_call: TRBJ2-6; v_call: TRBV25-1; clone_size: .; cdr3_aa: CASSDLGGGGANVLTF
j_call: TRBJ2-6; v_call: TRBV7-3; clone_size: .; cdr3_aa: CASSLMETRGQGIPGANVLTF
j_call: TRBJ2-7; v_call: TRBV29-1; clone_size: .; cdr3_aa: CSVLTGTSSYEQYF
j_call: TRBJ2-5; v_call: TRBV10-3; clone_size: .; cdr3_aa: CAISGSEETQYF
j_call: TRBJ2-7; v_call: TRBV24-1; clone_size: .; cdr3_aa: CATSDTGTGRYEQYF
j_call: TRBJ2-5; v_call: TRBV6-1; clone_size: once; cdr3_aa: CASSEQRTSSQETQYF